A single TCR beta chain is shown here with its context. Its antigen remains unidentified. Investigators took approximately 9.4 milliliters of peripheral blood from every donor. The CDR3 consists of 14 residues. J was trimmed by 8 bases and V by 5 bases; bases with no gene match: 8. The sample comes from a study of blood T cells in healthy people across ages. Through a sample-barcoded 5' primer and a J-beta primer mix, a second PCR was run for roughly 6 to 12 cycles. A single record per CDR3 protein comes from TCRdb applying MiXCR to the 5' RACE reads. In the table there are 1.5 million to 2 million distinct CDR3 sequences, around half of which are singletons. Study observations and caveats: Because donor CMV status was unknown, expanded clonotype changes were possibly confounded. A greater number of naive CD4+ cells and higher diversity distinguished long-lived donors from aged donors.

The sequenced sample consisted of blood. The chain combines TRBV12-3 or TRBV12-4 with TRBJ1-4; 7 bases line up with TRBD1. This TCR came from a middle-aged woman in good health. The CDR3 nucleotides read TGTGCCAGCAGTCGAACAGGGGCTCGGGAAAAACTGTTTTTT. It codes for CASSRTGAREKLFF.